A selection of T cell receptor beta chains follows, all from one sample in a study of blood T cell repertoires in COVID-19. Here immunoSEQ multiplex PCR was the method, and the copy in TCRdb shows in-frame clones only, minus some. The repertoire holds 85,000 to 130,000 clones, with 70% to 85% as singletons. The sample was peripheral blood. The receptors shown here come from a woman aged 80 or older with active or convalescent COVID-19. Both conserved end residues are part of each CDR3. The D gene is left open where the match is weak. Clone size is given for some rows only: seen once, a few or many times, or a class if the clone is expanded.

TRBJ1-1 | 17 | TRBD1 | TRBV2 | NA | CASSEETGLGLNTEAFF | TGTGCCAGCAGTGAGGAGACAGGGTTGGGTTTGAACACTGAAGCTTTCTTT
TRBJ1-3 | 15 | NA | TRBV21-1 | NA | CASSKGRSSGNTIYF | TGTGCCAGCAGCAAAGGTCGCAGCTCTGGAAACACCATATATTTT
TRBJ2-5 | 15 | NA | TRBV28 | NA | CASVESRAGKETQYF | TGTGCCAGCGTAGAATCCAGGGCAGGGAAAGAGACCCAGTACTTC
TRBJ1-3 | 15 | NA | TRBV5-1 | NA | CASSRDTGSGNTIYF | TGCGCCAGCAGCAGGGACACGGGCTCTGGAAACACCATATATTTT
TRBJ1-2 | 15 | NA | TRBV19 | NA | CASSIFGLPGYGYTF | TGTGCCAGTAGTATCTTCGGACTGCCCGGCTATGGCTACACCTTC
TRBJ2-2 | 16 | NA | TRBV3-1/TRBV3-2 | NA | CASSPPGLKNTGELFF | TGTGCCAGCAGCCCCCCGGGACTCAAAAACACCGGGGAGCTGTTTTTT
TRBJ1-2 | 12 | TRBD1 | TRBV6-5 | NA | CASSDRVAGYTF | TGTGCCAGCAGCGACAGGGTGGCTGGCTACACCTTC
TRBJ2-1 | 16 | TRBD2 | TRBV19 | few | CASSILAGTSYNEQFF | TGTGCCAGTAGTATCTTAGCGGGGACCTCCTACAATGAGCAGTTCTTC
TRBJ2-7 | 15 | NA | TRBV5-1 | NA | CASSRLAGSHGEQYF | TGCGCCAGCAGCCGCCTCGCCGGGAGCCATGGGGAGCAGTACTTC
TRBJ1-1 | 15 | TRBD1 | TRBV5-1 | NA | CASSLGGTANTEAFF | TGCGCCAGCAGCTTGGGCGGGACAGCCAACACTGAAGCTTTCTTT
TRBJ1-6 | 11 | NA | TRBV28 | NA | CASRQNSPLHF | TGTGCCAGCCGACAGAATTCACCCCTCCACTTT
TRBJ2-6 | 17 | NA | TRBV29-1 | NA | CSVEDPSWRTGANVLTF | TGCAGCGTTGAAGATCCCAGTTGGCGGACTGGGGCCAACGTCCTGACTTTC
TRBJ1-2 | 12 | TRBD1 | TRBV6-5 | NA | CASSWTGRGYTF | TGTGCCAGCAGTTGGACAGGGAGGGGCTACACCTTC
TRBJ1-4 | 15 | NA | TRBV7-9 | NA | CASSLGGPLNEKLFF | TGTGCCAGCAGCTTGGGGGGACCTCTTAATGAAAAACTGTTTTTT
TRBJ2-1 | 15 | NA | TRBV21-1 | NA | CASSTGLPKPNEQFF | TGTGCCAGCAGTACGGGACTGCCAAAACCCAATGAGCAGTTCTTC
TRBJ1-6 | 15 | NA | TRBV5-6 | NA | CASSFTGFNNSPLHF | TGTGCCAGCAGCTTCACAGGGTTTAATAATTCACCCCTCCACTTT
TRBJ2-1 | 17 | TRBD2 | TRBV11-2 | NA | CASSGRLAGDSYNEQFF | TGTGCCAGCAGCGGGCGACTAGCGGGGGACTCCTACAATGAGCAGTTCTTC
TRBJ2-7 | 15 | NA | TRBV7-8 | NA | CASSLAVSPRKEQYF | TGTGCCAGCAGCTTAGCGGTATCCCCGCGTAAAGAGCAGTACTTC